This T cell receptor beta chain was profiled in a study of response to subunit inactivated influenza vaccine. Study-level results: Few additional T cells are recruited per seasonal influenza vaccination, authors suggested.

With regard to this clonotype: Its specificity is not known.

V was clipped by 6 bases and J by 2 bases, with 7 bases between them. Germline V lookup: CDR1 DFQATT, CDR2 SNEGSKA (reference sequence). The CDR3 runs to 11 residues. TCRdb redid the calling of the RT-PCR reads with MiXCR, one entry per CDR3 protein. Of roughly 520,000 distinct CDR3 sequences in the sample, about 25% were seen once. The sequencing used CD4+ T cells sorted from PBMCs, collected about 5 days after vaccination. The chain links TRBV20-1 to TRBJ1-1; D is ambiguous. The source is a man between 45 and 60 years old who received an inactivated influenza vaccine. DNA for the CDR3: TGCAGTGCCACACAAAACACTGAAGCTTTCTTT. Its protein product is CSATQNTEAFF.